This T cell receptor beta chain came from a study of shared clonotypes between healthy human individuals. Findings and caveats of the study: A limitation of the genetic and exposure-history diversity represented arose from few donors.

Assay used: immunoSEQ multiplex PCR; TCRdb lists only in-frame clones, some missing. The sample yields about 820,000 clones, almost 95% seen once. This clone has just a few counts. Its target is not known. This could be a read error, since a much larger clone is one nucleotide away. Other nucleotide sequences in the sample specify the same CDR3. Terminally differentiated effector memory CD45RA+ cells were excluded from the naive CD8 cells, which were CD45RO-negative and positively selected for CCR7. V was trimmed by 4 bases and J by 4 bases, leaving 5 bases between them. Germline-derived CDR1 and CDR2 are MNHEY and SMNVEV (reference sequence). The CDR3 extends over 11 amino acids.

This TCR was sampled from a man under 40 in good health. V gene TRBV27 combines with J gene TRBJ2-7; no reliable D call. The sequenced material came from naive CD8+ T cells sorted from blood. Here the CDR3 DNA reads TGTGCCAGCAGTTCCGGATACGAGCAGTACTTC. Its translation: CASSSGYEQYF.